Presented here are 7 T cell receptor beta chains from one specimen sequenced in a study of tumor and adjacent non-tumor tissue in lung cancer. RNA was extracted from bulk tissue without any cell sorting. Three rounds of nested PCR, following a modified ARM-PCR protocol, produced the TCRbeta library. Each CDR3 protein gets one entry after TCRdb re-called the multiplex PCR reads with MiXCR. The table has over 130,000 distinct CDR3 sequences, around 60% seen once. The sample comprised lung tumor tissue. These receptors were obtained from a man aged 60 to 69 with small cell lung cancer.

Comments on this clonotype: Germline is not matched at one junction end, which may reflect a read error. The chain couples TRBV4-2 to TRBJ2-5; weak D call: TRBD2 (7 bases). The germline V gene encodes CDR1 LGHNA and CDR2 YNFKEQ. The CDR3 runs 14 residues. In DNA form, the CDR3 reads TGTACCAGCAGCCCCCTAGGGGGGGGAGAGACCCAGTACTTC. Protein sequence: CTSSPLGGGETQYF.

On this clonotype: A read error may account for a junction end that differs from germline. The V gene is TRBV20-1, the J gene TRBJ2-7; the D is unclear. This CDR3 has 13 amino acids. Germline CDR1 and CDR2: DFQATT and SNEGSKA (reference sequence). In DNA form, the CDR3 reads TGCATTGCTAATGAGCCTTCAGGTTACGAGCAGTACTTC. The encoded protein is CIANEPSGYEQYF.

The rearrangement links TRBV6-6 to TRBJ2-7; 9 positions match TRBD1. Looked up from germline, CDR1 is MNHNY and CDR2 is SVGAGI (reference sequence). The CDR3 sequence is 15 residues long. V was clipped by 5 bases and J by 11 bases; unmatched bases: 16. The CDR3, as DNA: TGTGCCAGCAGTGGGGACGGGGACAGGGTTAATGAGAAGTACTTC. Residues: CASSGDGDRVNEKYF.

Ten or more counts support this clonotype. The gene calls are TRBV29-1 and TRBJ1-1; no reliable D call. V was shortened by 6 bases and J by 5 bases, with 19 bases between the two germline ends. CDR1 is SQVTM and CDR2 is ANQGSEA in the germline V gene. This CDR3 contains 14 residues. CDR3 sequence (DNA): TGCAGCGTAGCCCGGGGTCCCGAGGATACTGAAGCTTTCTTT. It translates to CSVARGPEDTEAFF.

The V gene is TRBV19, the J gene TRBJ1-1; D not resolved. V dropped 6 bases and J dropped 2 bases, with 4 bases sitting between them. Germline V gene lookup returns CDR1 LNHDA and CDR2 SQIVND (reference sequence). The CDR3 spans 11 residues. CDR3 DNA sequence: TGTGCCAGTAGGGGAAACACTGAAGCTTTCTTT. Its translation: CASRGNTEAFF.

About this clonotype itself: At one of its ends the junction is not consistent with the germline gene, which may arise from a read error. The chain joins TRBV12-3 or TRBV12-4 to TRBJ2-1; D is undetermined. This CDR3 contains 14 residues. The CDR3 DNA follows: TGTGGCAGCAGTTTAAGCGACTCCCACAATGAGCAGTTCTTC. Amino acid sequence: CGSSLSDSHNEQFF.

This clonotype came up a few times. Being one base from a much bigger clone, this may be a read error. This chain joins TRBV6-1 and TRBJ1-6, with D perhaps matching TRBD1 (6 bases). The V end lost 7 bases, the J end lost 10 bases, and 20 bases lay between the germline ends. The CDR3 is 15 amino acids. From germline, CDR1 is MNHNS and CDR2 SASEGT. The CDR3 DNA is TGTGCCAGCAATTCGGGGACACTCGGAGGATCACCCCTCCACTTT. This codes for CASNSGTLGGSPLHF.